In its sample, the clone carrying this T cell receptor (beta chain) was seen many times. The antigen is not known. Genomic DNA constituted the template upon which TCR beta VDJ and CDR3 profiling was performed. TCRdb itself ran the reads through MiXCR, one entry per CDR3 protein. Of roughly 51,000 distinct CDR3 sequences listed, about 73% are singletons. Trimming removed 4 bases from V and 0 bases from J; junction bases left unmatched: 6. The V gene's germline CDR1 is SGHRS and CDR2 YFSETQ. The CDR3 contains 16 residues. This specimen comes from a study of CD8+CD57+ T cells in acquired aplastic anemia. Study conclusions and caveats: No significant difference in CD8+ Simpson's diversity was found between patients and controls.

Material: sorted CD4+, CD8+, or CD8+CD57+ T cells (not recorded which) from PBMCs. This chain uses TRBV5-1 with TRBJ2-3; 9 nucleotides align to TRBD1. The TCR comes from a human donor in good health, serving as a control. This chain's CDR3 is CASSPQTGGSTDTQYF. The CDR3 coding sequence is TGCGCCAGCAGCCCCCAGACAGGGGGGAGCACAGATACGCAGTATTTT. The full variable domain, with the rest looked up from reference TRBV5-1 and TRBJ2-3, is KAGVTQTPRYLIKTRGQQVTLSCSPISGHRSVSWYQQTPGQGLQFLFEYFSETQRNKGNFPGRFSGRQFSNSRSEMNVSTLELGDSALYLCASSPQTGGSTDTQYFGPGTRLTVL.